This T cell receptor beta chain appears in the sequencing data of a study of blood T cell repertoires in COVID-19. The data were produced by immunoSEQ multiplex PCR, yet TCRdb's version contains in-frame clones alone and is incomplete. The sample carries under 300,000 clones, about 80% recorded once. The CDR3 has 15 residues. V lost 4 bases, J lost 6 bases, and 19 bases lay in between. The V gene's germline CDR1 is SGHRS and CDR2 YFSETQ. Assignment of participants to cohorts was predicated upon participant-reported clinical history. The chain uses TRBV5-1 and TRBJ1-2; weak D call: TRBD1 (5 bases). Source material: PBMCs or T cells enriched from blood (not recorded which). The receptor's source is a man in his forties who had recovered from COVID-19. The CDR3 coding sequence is TGCGCCAGCAGCGCGCAGGGTTCGGCTTCGGATGGCTACACCTTC. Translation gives CASSAQGSASDGYTF.